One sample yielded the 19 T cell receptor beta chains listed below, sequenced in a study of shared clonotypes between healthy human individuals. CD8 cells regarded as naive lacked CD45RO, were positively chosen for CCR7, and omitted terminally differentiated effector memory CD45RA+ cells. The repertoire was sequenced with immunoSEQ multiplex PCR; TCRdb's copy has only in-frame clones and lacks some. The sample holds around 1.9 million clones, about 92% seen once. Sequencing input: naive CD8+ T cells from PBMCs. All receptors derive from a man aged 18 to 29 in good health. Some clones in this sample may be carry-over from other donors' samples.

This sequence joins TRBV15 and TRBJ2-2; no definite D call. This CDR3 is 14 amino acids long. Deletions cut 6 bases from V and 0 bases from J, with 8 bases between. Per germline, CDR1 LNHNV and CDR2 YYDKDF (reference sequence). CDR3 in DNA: TGTGCCACCAGTAGGCGAGCGAACACCGGGGAGCTGTTTTTT. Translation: CATSRRANTGELFF.

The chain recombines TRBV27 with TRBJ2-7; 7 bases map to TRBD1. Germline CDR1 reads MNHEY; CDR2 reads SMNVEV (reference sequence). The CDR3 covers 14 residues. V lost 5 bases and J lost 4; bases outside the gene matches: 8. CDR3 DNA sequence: TGTGCCAGCAGTCAGATCAGGGGGTCGTACGAGCAGTACTTC. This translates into CASSQIRGSYEQYF.

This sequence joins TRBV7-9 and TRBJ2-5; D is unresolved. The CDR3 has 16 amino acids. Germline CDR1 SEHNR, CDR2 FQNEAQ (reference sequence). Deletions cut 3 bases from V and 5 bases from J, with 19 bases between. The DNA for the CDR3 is TGTGCCAGCAGCTTTGTCTGGGGTCCGGACCGGGAGACCCAGTACTTC. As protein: CASSFVWGPDRETQYF.

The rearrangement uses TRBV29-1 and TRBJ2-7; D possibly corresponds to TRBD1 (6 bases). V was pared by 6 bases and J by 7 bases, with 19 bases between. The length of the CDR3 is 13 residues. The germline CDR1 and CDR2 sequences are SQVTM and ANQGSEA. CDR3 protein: CSVETGRWGEQYF. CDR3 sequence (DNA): TGCAGCGTGGAAACAGGGCGGTGGGGTGAGCAGTACTTC.

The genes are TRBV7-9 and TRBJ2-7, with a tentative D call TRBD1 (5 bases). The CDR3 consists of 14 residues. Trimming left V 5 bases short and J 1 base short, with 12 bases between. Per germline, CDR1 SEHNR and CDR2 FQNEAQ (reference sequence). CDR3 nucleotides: TGTGCCAGCAGCGGGATGGGGCAGTCCTACGAGCAGTACTTC. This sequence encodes CASSGMGQSYEQYF.

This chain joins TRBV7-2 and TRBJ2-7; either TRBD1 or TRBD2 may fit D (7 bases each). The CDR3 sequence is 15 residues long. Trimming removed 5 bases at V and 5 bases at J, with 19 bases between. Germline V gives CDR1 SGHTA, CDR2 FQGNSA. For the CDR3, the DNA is TGTGCCAGCAGCACAGGGGTGGGAGGGGCCCACGAGCAGTACTTC. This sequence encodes CASSTGVGGAHEQYF.

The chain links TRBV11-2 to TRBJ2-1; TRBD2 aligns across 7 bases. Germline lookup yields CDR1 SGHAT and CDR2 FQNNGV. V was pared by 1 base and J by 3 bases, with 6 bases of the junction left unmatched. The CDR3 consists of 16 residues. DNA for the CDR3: TGTGCCAGCAGCTTAGGTACTAGCGCAAACTACAATGAGCAGTTCTTC. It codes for CASSLGTSANYNEQFF.

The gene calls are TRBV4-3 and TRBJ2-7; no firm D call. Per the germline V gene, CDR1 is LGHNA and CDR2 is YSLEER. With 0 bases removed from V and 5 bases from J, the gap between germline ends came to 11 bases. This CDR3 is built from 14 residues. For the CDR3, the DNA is TGCGCCAGCAGCCAAGATCCGGAGTTAGACGAGCAGTACTTC. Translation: CASSQDPELDEQYF.

This chain's CDR3 is CASSLATSGYEQYF. The DNA of the CDR3 is TGTGCCAGCAGCTTAGCGACTAGCGGGTACGAGCAGTACTTC. The V call is TRBV7-2, the J call TRBJ2-7, with TRBD2 identical over 10 bases. The CDR3 covers 14 residues. Unmatched junction bases numbered 0, after V lost 0 bases and J lost 4 bases. CDR1 and CDR2 from the germline V gene are SGHTA and FQGNSA.

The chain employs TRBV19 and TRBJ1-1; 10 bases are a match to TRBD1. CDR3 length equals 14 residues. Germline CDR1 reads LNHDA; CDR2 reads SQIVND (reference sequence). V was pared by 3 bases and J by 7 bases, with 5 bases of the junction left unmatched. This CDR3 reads CASSMVGTGVEAFF. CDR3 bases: TGTGCCAGTAGTATGGTTGGGACAGGGGTTGAAGCTTTCTTT.

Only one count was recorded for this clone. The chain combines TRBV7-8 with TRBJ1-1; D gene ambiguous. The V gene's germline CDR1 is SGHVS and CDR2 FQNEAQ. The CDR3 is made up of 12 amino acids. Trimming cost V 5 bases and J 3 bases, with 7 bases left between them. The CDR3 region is CASSPAHTEAFF. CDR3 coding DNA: TGTGCCAGCAGCCCCGCGCACACTGAAGCTTTCTTT. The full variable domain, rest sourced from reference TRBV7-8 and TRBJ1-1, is GAGVSQSPRYKVAKRGQDVALRCDPISGHVSLFWYQQALGQGPEFLTYFQNEAQLDKSGLPSDRFFAERPEGSVSTLKIQRTQQEDSAVYLCASSPAHTEAFFGQGTRLTVV.

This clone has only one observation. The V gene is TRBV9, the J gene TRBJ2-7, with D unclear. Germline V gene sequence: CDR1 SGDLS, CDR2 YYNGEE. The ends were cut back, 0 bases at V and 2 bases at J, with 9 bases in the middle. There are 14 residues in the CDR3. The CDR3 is CASSVGHEAYEQYF. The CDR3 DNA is TGTGCCAGCAGCGTAGGACACGAAGCCTACGAGCAGTACTTC.

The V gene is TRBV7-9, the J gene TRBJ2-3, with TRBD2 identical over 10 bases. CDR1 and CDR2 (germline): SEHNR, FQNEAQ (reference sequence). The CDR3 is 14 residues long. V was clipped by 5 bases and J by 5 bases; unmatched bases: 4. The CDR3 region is CASSASGSVDTQYF. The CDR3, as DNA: TGTGCCAGCAGCGCTAGCGGGAGCGTAGATACGCAGTATTTT.

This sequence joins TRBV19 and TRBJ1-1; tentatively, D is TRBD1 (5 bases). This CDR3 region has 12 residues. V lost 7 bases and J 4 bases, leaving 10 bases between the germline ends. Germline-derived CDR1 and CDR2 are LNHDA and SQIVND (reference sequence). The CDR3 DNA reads TGTGCCAGTATGGGGGAAGGCACTGAAGCTTTCTTT. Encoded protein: CASMGEGTEAFF.

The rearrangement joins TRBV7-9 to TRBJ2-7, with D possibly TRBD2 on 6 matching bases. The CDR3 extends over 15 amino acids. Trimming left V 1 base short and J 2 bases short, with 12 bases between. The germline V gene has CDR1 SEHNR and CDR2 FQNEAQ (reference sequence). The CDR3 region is CASSLGAGQTYEQYF. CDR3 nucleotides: TGTGCCAGCAGCTTAGGGGCGGGGCAGACCTACGAGCAGTACTTC.

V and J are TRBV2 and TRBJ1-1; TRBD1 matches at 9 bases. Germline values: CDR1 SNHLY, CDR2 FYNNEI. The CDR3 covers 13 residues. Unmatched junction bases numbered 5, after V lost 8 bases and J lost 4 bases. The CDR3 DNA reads TGTGCCAGCGAGGGACAGGGTGGCACTGAAGCTTTCTTT. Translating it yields CASEGQGGTEAFF. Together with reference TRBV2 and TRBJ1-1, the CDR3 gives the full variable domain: EPEVTQTPSHQVTQMGQEVILRCVPISNHLYFYWYRQILGQKVEFLVSFYNNEISEKSEIFDDQFSVERPDGSNFTLKIRSTKLEDSAMYFCASEGQGGTEAFFGQGTRLTVV.

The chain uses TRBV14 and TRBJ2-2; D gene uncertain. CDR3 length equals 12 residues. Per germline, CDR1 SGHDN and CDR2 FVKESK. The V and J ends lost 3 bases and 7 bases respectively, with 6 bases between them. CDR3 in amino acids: CASSHHFGELFF. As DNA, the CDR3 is TGTGCCAGCAGCCACCACTTCGGGGAGCTGTTTTTT.

In DNA, the CDR3 is TGTGCCAGCAGCTTAATAGGATTAGCGGGAGCAGATACGCAGTATTTT. It encodes CASSLIGLAGADTQYF. The V and J genes are TRBV13 and TRBJ2-3, with 9 bases that match TRBD2. Per the germline V gene, CDR1 is PRHDT and CDR2 is FYEKMQ (reference sequence). The CDR3 covers 16 residues. V was pared by 2 bases and J by 4 bases, with 7 bases of the junction left unmatched.

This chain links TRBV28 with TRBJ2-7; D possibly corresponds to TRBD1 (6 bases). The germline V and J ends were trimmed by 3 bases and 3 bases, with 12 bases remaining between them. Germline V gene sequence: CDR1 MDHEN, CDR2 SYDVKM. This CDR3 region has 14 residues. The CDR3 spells CASSFRGRNYEQYF. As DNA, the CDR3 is TGTGCCAGCAGTTTCAGGGGCAGAAACTACGAGCAGTACTTC. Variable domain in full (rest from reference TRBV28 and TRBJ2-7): DVKVTQSSRYLVKRTGEKVFLECVQDMDHENMFWYRQDPGLGLRLIYFSYDVKMKEKGDIPEGYSVSREKKERFSLILESASTNQTSMYLCASSFRGRNYEQYFGPGTRLTVT.